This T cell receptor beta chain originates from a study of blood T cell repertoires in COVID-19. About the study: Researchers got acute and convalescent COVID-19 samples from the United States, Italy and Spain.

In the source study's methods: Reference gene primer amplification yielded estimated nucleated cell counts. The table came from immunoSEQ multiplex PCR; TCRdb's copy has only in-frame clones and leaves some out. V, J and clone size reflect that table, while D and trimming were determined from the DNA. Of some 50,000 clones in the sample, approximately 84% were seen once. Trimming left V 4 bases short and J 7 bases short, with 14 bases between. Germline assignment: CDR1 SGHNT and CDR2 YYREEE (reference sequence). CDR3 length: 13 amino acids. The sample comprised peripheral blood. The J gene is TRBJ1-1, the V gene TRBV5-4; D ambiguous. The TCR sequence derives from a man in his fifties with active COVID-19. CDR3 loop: CASSPRQEGEAFF. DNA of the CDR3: TGTGCCAGCAGCCCAAGGCAGGAGGGTGAAGCTTTCTTT.